This passage covers 4 T cell receptor beta chains from one sample sequenced in a study of blood T cell repertoires in COVID-19. Method: immunoSEQ multiplex PCR; TCRdb's copy keeps in-frame clones and lacks some. The repertoire consists of approximately 210,000 clones, with over 75% occurring once and the leading ten covering around 4.8%. What was sequenced was peripheral blood. All receptors derive from a woman in her forties with acute or convalescent COVID-19.

This chain uses TRBV5-4 with TRBJ2-3, with 14 bases fitting TRBD2. Germline loops: CDR1 SGHNT, CDR2 YYREEE (reference sequence). The CDR3 has 18 amino acids. Trimming removed 0 bases from V and 0 bases from J; junction bases left unmatched: 3. CDR3 nucleotides: TGTGCCAGCAGCTTGGCCTGGACTAGCGGGGGGAGCACAGATACGCAGTATTTT. Encoded protein: CASSLAWTSGGSTDTQYF.

The chain joins TRBV6-4 to TRBJ1-1, with no clear D. The germline CDR1 and CDR2 sequences are MRHNA and SNTAGT. The length of the CDR3 is 14 residues. V gave up 5 bases and J gave up 1 base, with 11 bases separating them. The CDR3 loop reads CASSPMPWNTEAFF. Here the CDR3 DNA reads TGTGCCAGCAGTCCTATGCCGTGGAACACTGAAGCTTTCTTT.

The V call is TRBV7-2, the J call TRBJ2-5; D not resolved. Germline-derived CDR1 and CDR2 are SGHTA and FQGNSA. This CDR3 contains 14 residues. Trimming took 2 bases from V and 5 from J, leaving 12 bases between them. CDR3 amino acids: CASSLMGRWETQYF. The CDR3 bases are TGTGCCAGCAGCTTAATGGGCAGGTGGGAGACCCAGTACTTC.

The V call is TRBV18, the J call TRBJ1-1, with a weak D call TRBD1 (5 bases). Germline V CDR1 and CDR2: KGHSH, LQKENI. The V end was cut by 7 bases, the J end by 8 bases, with 20 bases between. The CDR3 spans 14 residues. The CDR3 protein is CASLQDGRSWEAFF. For the CDR3, the DNA is TGTGCCAGCTTACAGGACGGCCGAAGTTGGGAAGCTTTCTTT.